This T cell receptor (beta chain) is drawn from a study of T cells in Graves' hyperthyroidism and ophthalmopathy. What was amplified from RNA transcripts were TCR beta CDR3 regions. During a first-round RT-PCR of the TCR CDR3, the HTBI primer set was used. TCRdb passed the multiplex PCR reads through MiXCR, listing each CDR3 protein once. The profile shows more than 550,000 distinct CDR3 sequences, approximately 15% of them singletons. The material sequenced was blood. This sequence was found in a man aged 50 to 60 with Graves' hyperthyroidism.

The CDR3 here is CASSSTRGPYEQYF. For the CDR3, the DNA is TGTGCCAGCAGCTCGACTAGGGGGCCATACGAGCAGTACTTC. This rearrangement joins TRBV7-9 to TRBJ2-7; tentatively, D is TRBD1 (7 bases). CDR3 length equals 14 residues. CDR1 is SEHNR, CDR2 FQNEAQ, per germline (reference sequence). Trimming cost V 4 bases and J 4 bases, with 14 bases left between them.